One sample yielded the 16 T cell receptor beta chains listed below, sequenced in a study of spatial heterogeneity in lung cancer. TCRdb re-analysed the 5' RACE reads in MiXCR, keeping a single row per CDR3 protein. This sample has just under 40,000 distinct CDR3 sequences, with 5.8% found just once. The time point: sample taken at primary tumor resection. Researchers sequenced whole RNA taken from tumor, nontumor lung or frozen PBMC without sorting. Sequencing was performed on PBMCs, taken at surgery. All receptors derive from a male donor with early-stage non-small cell lung cancer.

This clonotype was observed many times. This sequence joins TRBV10-2 and TRBJ2-3; D is perhaps TRBD1 or TRBD2 (5 bases each). Germline CDR1 WSHSY, CDR2 SAAADI. The CDR3 has 14 residues. Trimming cost V 4 bases and J 1 base, with 9 bases left between them. In DNA form, the CDR3 reads TGCGCCAGCAGTGTGGGACGACGCACAGATACGCAGTATTTT. The encoded protein is CASSVGRRTDTQYF.

This clonotype has ten or more counts. The chain uses TRBV12-3 or TRBV12-4 and TRBJ1-1; D gene uncertain. Trimming shortened V by 2 bases and J by 0 bases, and 7 bases separated the two germline ends. This CDR3 has 14 amino acids. CDR3 nucleotides: TGTGCCAGCAGTTTAACCCGATTGAACACTGAAGCTTTCTTT. Translating it yields CASSLTRLNTEAFF.

At least ten counts were recorded for this clonotype. V and J are TRBV28 and TRBJ2-1, with D unclear. CDR1 and CDR2 from the germline V gene are MDHEN and SYDVKM. The CDR3 covers 13 residues. The ends were cut back, 6 bases at V and 1 base at J, with 7 bases in the middle. The DNA for the CDR3 is TGTGCCAGCAGCTTAGGATCCTACAATGAGCAGTTCTTC. Translating gives CASSLGSYNEQFF.

The rearrangement joins TRBV29-1 to TRBJ1-1; D gene uncertain. The CDR3 is 13 amino acids. Germline loops: CDR1 SQVTM, CDR2 ANQGSEA. V lost 7 bases to trimming and J lost 4 bases, with 16 bases between them. As DNA, the CDR3 is TGCAGCGCCACGTCCAATCGGGGCACTGAAGCTTTCTTT. Residues: CSATSNRGTEAFF.

This clonotype appeared many times. The chain has TRBV5-6 and TRBJ1-5; D possibly corresponds to TRBD1 (5 bases). V was cut by 0 bases and J by 5 bases, with 6 bases left in between. The germline V gene has CDR1 SGHDT and CDR2 YYEEEE. This CDR3 has 13 amino acids. CDR3 residues: CASSLAGDQPQHF. The DNA of the CDR3 is TGTGCCAGCAGCTTGGCGGGGGATCAGCCCCAGCATTTT.

This clonotype came up many times. V gene TRBV6-6 combines with J gene TRBJ1-1; no clear D gene. Germline-derived CDR1 and CDR2 are MNHNY and SVGAGI (reference sequence). The CDR3 extends over 14 amino acids. The V and J ends lost 0 bases and 2 bases respectively, with 7 bases between them. CDR3 loop: CASSYSLGNTEAFF. CDR3 DNA: TGTGCCAGCAGTTACTCGTTAGGCAACACTGAAGCTTTCTTT.

This clonotype was detected a few times. V and J are TRBV24-1 and TRBJ2-5, with 8 bases lining up with TRBD1. The germline CDR1 and CDR2 sequences are KGHDR and SFDVKD. This CDR3 spans 15 amino acids. The ends lost 4 bases at V and 4 bases at J; junction bases unmatched: 7. The CDR3 is CATSDSATGAETQYF. As DNA, the CDR3 is TGTGCCACCAGTGACTCCGCGACAGGGGCAGAGACCCAGTACTTC.

This clonotype was seen many times. The V gene is TRBV4-3, the J gene TRBJ1-4; D is possibly TRBD1 (5 bases). Between the trimmed V and J ends, which lost 0 bases and 12 bases, there was a span of 5 bases. The CDR3 has 11 amino acids. CDR1 and CDR2 (germline): LGHNA, YSLEER. The CDR3 here is CASSQEGELFF. The DNA for the CDR3 is TGCGCCAGCAGCCAAGAGGGGGAACTGTTTTTT.

This clonotype was seen ten or more times. This chain links TRBV6-5 with TRBJ2-7, with D tentatively TRBD1 (5 bases). Germline-derived CDR1 and CDR2 are MNHEY and SVGAGI. Trimming took 6 bases from V and 4 from J, leaving 13 bases between them. This CDR3 is built from 13 residues. In nucleotides, the CDR3 is TGTGCCAGCAGCCGTATTGGGGCTTACGAGCAGTACTTC. This gives the protein CASSRIGAYEQYF.

This clonotype has ten or more counts. The chain has TRBV27 and TRBJ2-1; 9 bases are shared with TRBD2. Germline V CDR1 and CDR2: MNHEY, SMNVEV (reference sequence). Trimming took 2 bases from V and 9 from J; bases not matched to a gene: 5. This CDR3 has 14 residues. The CDR3 bases are TGTGCCAGCAGTTTAGTTAGCGGGGGTATTGAGCAGTTCTTC. Translated, it gives CASSLVSGGIEQFF.

This clonotype has a handful of counts. The chain has TRBV4-1 and TRBJ2-7, with D possibly TRBD1 on 6 matching bases. CDR1 and CDR2 (germline): MGHRA, YSYEKL. The CDR3 is 16 residues long. Trimming pared 1 base from V and 7 bases from J, leaving 20 bases between. CDR3 nucleotides: TGCGCCAGCAGCCAAGGTAACCTCCAGGGGATGATGGAGCAGTACTTC. Residues: CASSQGNLQGMMEQYF.

This clonotype came up many times. The chain employs TRBV7-2 and TRBJ2-3; 14 bases line up with TRBD2. The CDR3 is 16 amino acids. V dropped 5 bases and J dropped 8; count of bases not matched to a gene: 9. CDR1 and CDR2 from the germline V gene are SGHTA and FQGNSA. CDR3 residues: CASSPTSGGGKGTQYF. The CDR3 DNA reads TGTGCCAGCAGCCCGACTAGCGGGGGGGGTAAGGGTACGCAGTATTTT.

J is TRBJ2-3 and V is TRBV7-2, with D uncertain. Trimming shortened V by 0 bases and J by 2 bases, and 6 bases separated the two germline ends. CDR1 is SGHTA, CDR2 FQGNSA, per germline. This CDR3 has 14 amino acids. CDR3 region: CASSLASITDTQYF. CDR3 DNA: TGTGCCAGCAGCTTAGCGAGCATCACAGATACGCAGTATTTT. The whole variable domain, filled in from reference TRBV7-2 and TRBJ2-3, reads GAGVSQSPSNKVTEKGKDVELRCDPISGHTALYWYRQSLGQGLEFLIYFQGNSAPDKSGLPSDRFSAERTGGSVSTLTIQRTQQEDSAVYLCASSLASITDTQYFGPGTRLTVL.

The gene calls are TRBV24-1 and TRBJ1-5; 9 bases are a match to TRBD1. The CDR3 runs 14 residues. The ends lost 7 bases at V and 3 bases at J; junction bases unmatched: 3. Germline lookup yields CDR1 KGHDR and CDR2 SFDVKD. The chain's CDR3 is CATRGTGNNQPQHF. The CDR3 DNA reads TGTGCCACCAGGGGGACAGGGAACAATCAGCCCCAGCATTTT.

The J gene is TRBJ2-1, the V gene TRBV6-5, with D maybe TRBD2 (5 bases). V lost 5 bases to trimming and J lost 7 bases, with 12 bases between them. Germline V gene lookup returns CDR1 MNHEY and CDR2 SVGAGI. The CDR3 length is 13 residues. In nucleotides, the CDR3 is TGTGCCAGCAGTCGGGCCAAGCGGAATGAGCAGTTCTTC. Translating gives CASSRAKRNEQFF.

This clonotype was recorded many times. The V call is TRBV5-1, the J call TRBJ2-3; 10 bases agree with TRBD1. This CDR3 has 15 residues. Germline V gene data show CDR1 as SGHRS and CDR2 as YFSETQ. The trim removed 4 bases at V and 1 base at J, leaving 3 bases unmatched. CDR3 in amino acids: CASSGGQGGTDTQYF. As DNA, the CDR3 is TGCGCCAGCAGCGGCGGACAGGGGGGCACAGATACGCAGTATTTT.